This is a list of T cell receptor beta chains from one sample in a study of blood T cell repertoires in COVID-19. The method was immunoSEQ multiplex PCR; TCRdb's version includes in-frame clones alone and lacks a portion of them. The data contain roughly 200,000 clones, roughly 81% of them singletons. The sample taken for sequencing was peripheral blood. These receptors were obtained from a woman over 75 with COVID-19, enrolled during active disease. The CDR3 runs from the conserved cysteine through the conserved F or W. Each record gives: clone size, D gene, V gene, J gene, CDR3 protein, CDR3 DNA. A D gene is named only where the DNA matches it firmly. Clone sizes are given selectively: once, few, many, or a class where the clone is expanded.

size: -; D: -; V: TRBV2; J: TRBJ1-2; CDR3: CASSTILNSNYGYTF; DNA: TGTGCCAGCAGTACTATTTTGAACTCTAACTATGGCTACACCTTC
size: -; D: TRBD2; V: TRBV28; J: TRBJ2-7; CDR3: CASSLLREGTYEQYF; DNA: TGTGCCAGCAGTTTGCTCAGGGAGGGGACCTACGAGCAGTACTTC
size: -; D: TRBD2; V: TRBV4-1; J: TRBJ2-7; CDR3: CASSQLTSGGETVYEQYF; DNA: TGCGCCAGCAGCCAATTAACTAGCGGGGGGGAGACTGTTTACGAGCAGTACTTC
size: -; D: TRBD2; V: TRBV27; J: TRBJ2-4; CDR3: CASSESGGKAKNIQYF; DNA: TGTGCCAGCAGTGAGAGCGGGGGGAAGGCCAAAAACATTCAGTACTTC
size: -; D: TRBD1; V: TRBV19; J: TRBJ1-5; CDR3: CASSIGAGGYQPQHF; DNA: TGTGCCAGTAGTATAGGGGCAGGGGGCTATCAGCCCCAGCATTTT
size: -; D: TRBD1; V: TRBV6-5; J: TRBJ1-2; CDR3: CASSPDRGSGYTF; DNA: TGTGCCAGCAGCCCCGACAGGGGGTCTGGCTACACCTTC
size: -; D: TRBD2; V: TRBV11-3; J: TRBJ2-7; CDR3: CASSLDGGGTYEQYF; DNA: TGTGCCAGCAGCTTAGACGGCGGGGGGACCTACGAGCAGTACTTC
size: few; D: -; V: TRBV27; J: TRBJ1-2; CDR3: CASSLSSRPFPYGYTF; DNA: TGTGCCAGCAGTTTATCGTCGCGGCCCTTCCCTTATGGCTACACCTTC
size: once; D: TRBD1; V: TRBV2; J: TRBJ1-1; CDR3: CASSTGANTEAFF; DNA: TGTGCCAGCAGTACAGGGGCGAACACTGAAGCTTTCTTT
size: few; D: TRBD1; V: TRBV19; J: TRBJ1-5; CDR3: CASTPGQGRSNQPQHF; DNA: TGTGCCAGTACTCCGGGACAGGGAAGGAGCAATCAGCCCCAGCATTTT
size: once; D: TRBD1; V: TRBV27; J: TRBJ2-2; CDR3: CATGQGYLMELFF; DNA: TGTGCCACAGGACAGGGGTACCTGATGGAGCTGTTTTTT
size: few; D: TRBD1; V: TRBV2; J: TRBJ2-7; CDR3: CASRIPQGDSYEQYF; DNA: TGTGCCAGCAGAATTCCGCAGGGGGACTCCTACGAGCAGTACTTC
size: -; D: -; V: TRBV5-1; J: TRBJ1-1; CDR3: CASSLAGQGYTEAFF; DNA: TGCGCCAGCAGCTTGGCCGGGCAGGGATACACTGAAGCTTTCTTT
size: -; D: TRBD1; V: TRBV19; J: TRBJ2-4; CDR3: CASSIVRQGLAKNIQYF; DNA: TGTGCCAGTAGTATCGTAAGACAGGGGCTAGCCAAAAACATTCAGTACTTC
size: -; D: -; V: TRBV7-8; J: TRBJ1-2; CDR3: CASSLQGWSGYTF; DNA: TGTGCCAGCAGCTTGCAGGGCTGGAGTGGCTACACCTTC
size: -; D: TRBD1; V: TRBV6-2/TRBV6-3; J: TRBJ2-3; CDR3: CASSFFPGTGGLYLDTQYF; DNA: TGTGCCAGCAGTTTTTTTCCCGGGACAGGGGGTCTTTACCTAGATACGCAGTATTTT
size: -; D: -; V: TRBV12-5; J: TRBJ1-5; CDR3: CASGPAGGYSNQPQHF; DNA: TGTGCTAGTGGCCCCGCCGGGGGGTATAGCAATCAGCCCCAGCATTTT
size: -; D: TRBD1; V: TRBV3-1/TRBV3-2; J: TRBJ2-1; CDR3: CASRRQGAAEQFF; DNA: TGTGCCAGCAGGAGACAGGGGGCAGCGGAGCAGTTCTTC